This TCR beta chain was sequenced for a study of blood T cell repertoires in COVID-19. This table comes from immunoSEQ multiplex PCR, and its TCRdb copy is limited to in-frame clones, with some not included. The table has under 200,000 clones, around 86% seen once. Cohorts were determined from participant-reported clinical history. V gave up 3 bases and J gave up 7 bases; unmatched junction bases: 10. CDR1 is SGHKS and CDR2 is YYEKEE in the germline V gene (reference sequence). The CDR3 sequence is 15 residues long. Input material: PBMCs or T cells enriched from blood (not recorded which). The chain joins TRBV5-5 to TRBJ1-2; 9 bases fit TRBD1. The receptor comes from a woman between 40 and 50 years old in a cohort exposed to, infected with or recovered from COVID-19 (not recorded which). The CDR3 region is CASSWTGDYVIGYTF. For the CDR3, the DNA is TGTGCCAGCAGCTGGACAGGGGATTATGTTATTGGCTACACCTTC.